This T cell receptor (beta chain) was captured in a study of cytomegalovirus exposure and HLA in healthy donors. This clone was seen more than once but under ten times. Its specificity is unknown. The PCR made use of 60 Vbeta and 13 Jbeta primers. The protocol was immunoSEQ multiplex PCR, while the TCRdb copy is restricted to in-frame clones and leaves out a portion. The data show 80,000 to 100,000 clones, approximately 78% seen once. V gave up 2 bases and J gave up 8 bases, with 21 bases separating them. Germline V lookup: CDR1 MNHNS, CDR2 SASEGT. The CDR3 is 17 amino acids. Whole-study results and caveats: DRB1 had the most TCR associations and HLA-C the fewest, a later analysis found, with rates varying by HLA locus. Several of the most significant clusters were apparently associated with common viral pathogens in a later analysis.

The chain uses TRBV6-1 and TRBJ1-4; D might be TRBD1 (6 bases). The sequenced sample consisted of PBMCs. The sequence was obtained from a man in his forties or fifties in good health and CMV-seronegative. The CDR3 loop is CASSEILGATPVEKLFF. The DNA of the CDR3 is TGTGCCAGCAGTGAAATACTGGGGGCGACTCCCGTCGAAAAACTGTTTTTT.